One and the same sample provided the 7 T cell receptor beta chains below, sequenced in a study of regulatory T cells in long-lasting Graves disease. Time point defined: newly diagnosed GD, antithyroid drugs for less than 3 months. The TCR library was made from RNA that had been extracted from PBMCs in TRIzol. Building of the TCR beta libraries involved iRepertoire HTBI primers and Arm-PCR of CDR3 regions. MiXCR was run by TCRdb on the multiplex PCR reads, yielding one entry per CDR3 protein. Of roughly 500,000 distinct CDR3 sequences in the sample, roughly 12% were seen once. These sequences were also reported in another study, on T cells in Graves' hyperthyroidism and ophthalmopathy.

The sample in question was peripheral blood mononuclear cells (PBMCs), obtained at new diagnosis, from a patient treated with antithyroid drugs. These receptor sequences come from a young man with Graves disease.

V is TRBV9 and J is TRBJ2-1, with TRBD2 matching over 7 bases. V trimming: 5 bases; J trimming: 5 bases; junction bases outside the gene matches: 4. Germline V CDR1 and CDR2: SGDLS, YYNGEE. This CDR3 comprises 13 residues. CDR3 DNA sequence: TGTGCCAGCAGGGGGGGGTGGAACAATGAGCAGTTCTTC. Translating it yields CASRGGWNNEQFF. The variable domain in full, completed from reference TRBV9 and TRBJ2-1, reads DSGVTQTPKHLITATGQRVTLRCSPRSGDLSVYWYQQSLDQGLQFLIQYYNGEERAKGNILERFSAQQFPDLHSELNLSSLELGDSALYFCASRGGWNNEQFFGPGTRLTVL.

This clonotype showed up many times. V gene TRBV11-2 combines with J gene TRBJ2-3, with 7 nucleotides matching TRBD2. J lost 4 bases, V lost 5 bases, and 9 bases had no gene match. The germline CDR1 and CDR2 sequences are SGHAT and FQNNGV. There are 15 residues in the CDR3. The CDR3 nucleotides are TGTGCCAGCAGCCCTGGGGCGGGAGTGCCAGATACGCAGTATTTT. Translated, it gives CASSPGAGVPDTQYF. Full variable domain (rest looked up from reference TRBV11-2 and TRBJ2-3): EAGVAQSPRYKIIEKRQSVAFWCNPISGHATLYWYQQILGQGPKLLIQFQNNGVVDDSQLPKDRFSAERLKGVDSTLKIQPAKLEDSAVYLCASSPGAGVPDTQYFGPGTRLTVL.

This clonotype was observed many times. V and J are TRBV2 and TRBJ1-2; 9 nucleotides agree with TRBD1. The V segment lost 6 bases and the J segment 7 bases; nucleotides outside the gene matches: 12. CDR3 length: 15 residues. The germline gives CDR1 SNHLY, CDR2 FYNNEI. CDR3 coding DNA: TGTGCCAGCAGCGAGAGAACAGGGGGCGGGTCTGGCTACACCTTC. This sequence encodes CASSERTGGGSGYTF. Supplemented by reference TRBV2 and TRBJ1-2, the full variable domain reads EPEVTQTPSHQVTQMGQEVILRCVPISNHLYFYWYRQILGQKVEFLVSFYNNEISEKSEIFDDQFSVERPDGSNFTLKIRSTKLEDSAMYFCASSERTGGGSGYTFGSGTRLTVV.

V and J are TRBV19 and TRBJ2-3, with 10 bases aligning to TRBD2. In germline, CDR1 is LNHDA, CDR2 SQIVND (reference sequence). This CDR3 spans 15 amino acids. V was clipped by 6 bases and J by 4 bases; unmatched bases: 7. Here the CDR3 DNA reads TGTGCCAGTAGGAACCTAGCGGGAGATTCAGATACGCAGTATTTT. It is translated as CASRNLAGDSDTQYF.

This clonotype was seen ten or more times. This chain connects TRBV5-1 to TRBJ1-1, with TRBD1 matching over 9 bases. Germline V gene data show CDR1 as SGHRS and CDR2 as YFSETQ. The CDR3 has 16 residues. The V segment lost 4 bases and the J segment 0 bases; nucleotides outside the gene matches: 7. The CDR3: CASSVGTGRLNTEAFF. Written as DNA, the CDR3 is TGCGCCAGCAGCGTCGGGACAGGGAGGTTGAACACTGAAGCTTTCTTT.

This clonotype was detected many times. The chain uses TRBV7-9 and TRBJ2-2, with TRBD2 matching over 15 bases. This CDR3 has 17 amino acids. J gave up 5 bases and V 7 bases, and 8 bases lay outside the gene matches. The germline V gene encodes CDR1 SEHNR and CDR2 FQNEAQ (reference sequence). In nucleotides, the CDR3 is TGTGCCAGCAACCTCCAGGGACTAGCGGGAGGAACCGGGGAGCTGTTTTTT. It is translated as CASNLQGLAGGTGELFF.

The chain is built from TRBV29-1 and TRBJ1-1; D is ambiguous. This CDR3 has 12 amino acids. Germline assignment: CDR1 SQVTM and CDR2 ANQGSEA. Trimming stripped 7 bases from V and 6 bases from J, with 15 bases between. The CDR3 DNA sequence: TGCAGCGCTGAGGGAGGCCTGGCTGAAGCTTTCTTT. Translating it yields CSAEGGLAEAFF.